This record looks at one T cell receptor beta chain sequence and its context. V dropped 6 bases and J dropped 8; count of bases not matched to a gene: 9. From germline, CDR1 is MNHEY and CDR2 SVGAGI. This CDR3 has 14 amino acids. The record originates from a study of blood T cell repertoires in COVID-19. Across the whole study: The study drew acute and convalescent COVID-19 samples from the United States, Italy and Spain. In each case, the material was cDNA or gDNA derived from T cells, B-cell-depleted T cells, or PBMCs.

Methods used by the authors: By means of reference gene primer amplification, nucleated cell counts were estimated. TCRdb's copy holds only in-frame clones and misses some; the assay was immunoSEQ multiplex PCR. V, J and clone size derive from that table, while D and trimming were established from the DNA sequence. Seen here are about 65,000 clones, under 95% observed once, and the top ten hold 2.9%. The rearrangement links TRBV6-5 to TRBJ1-4; 7 positions match TRBD1. What was sequenced was peripheral blood. This TCR derives from a man between 65 and 85 years old with active COVID-19. CDR3 sequence reads: CASSLQGRREKLFF. CDR3 in DNA: TGTGCCAGCAGCCTACAGGGGAGACGCGAAAAACTGTTTTTT.